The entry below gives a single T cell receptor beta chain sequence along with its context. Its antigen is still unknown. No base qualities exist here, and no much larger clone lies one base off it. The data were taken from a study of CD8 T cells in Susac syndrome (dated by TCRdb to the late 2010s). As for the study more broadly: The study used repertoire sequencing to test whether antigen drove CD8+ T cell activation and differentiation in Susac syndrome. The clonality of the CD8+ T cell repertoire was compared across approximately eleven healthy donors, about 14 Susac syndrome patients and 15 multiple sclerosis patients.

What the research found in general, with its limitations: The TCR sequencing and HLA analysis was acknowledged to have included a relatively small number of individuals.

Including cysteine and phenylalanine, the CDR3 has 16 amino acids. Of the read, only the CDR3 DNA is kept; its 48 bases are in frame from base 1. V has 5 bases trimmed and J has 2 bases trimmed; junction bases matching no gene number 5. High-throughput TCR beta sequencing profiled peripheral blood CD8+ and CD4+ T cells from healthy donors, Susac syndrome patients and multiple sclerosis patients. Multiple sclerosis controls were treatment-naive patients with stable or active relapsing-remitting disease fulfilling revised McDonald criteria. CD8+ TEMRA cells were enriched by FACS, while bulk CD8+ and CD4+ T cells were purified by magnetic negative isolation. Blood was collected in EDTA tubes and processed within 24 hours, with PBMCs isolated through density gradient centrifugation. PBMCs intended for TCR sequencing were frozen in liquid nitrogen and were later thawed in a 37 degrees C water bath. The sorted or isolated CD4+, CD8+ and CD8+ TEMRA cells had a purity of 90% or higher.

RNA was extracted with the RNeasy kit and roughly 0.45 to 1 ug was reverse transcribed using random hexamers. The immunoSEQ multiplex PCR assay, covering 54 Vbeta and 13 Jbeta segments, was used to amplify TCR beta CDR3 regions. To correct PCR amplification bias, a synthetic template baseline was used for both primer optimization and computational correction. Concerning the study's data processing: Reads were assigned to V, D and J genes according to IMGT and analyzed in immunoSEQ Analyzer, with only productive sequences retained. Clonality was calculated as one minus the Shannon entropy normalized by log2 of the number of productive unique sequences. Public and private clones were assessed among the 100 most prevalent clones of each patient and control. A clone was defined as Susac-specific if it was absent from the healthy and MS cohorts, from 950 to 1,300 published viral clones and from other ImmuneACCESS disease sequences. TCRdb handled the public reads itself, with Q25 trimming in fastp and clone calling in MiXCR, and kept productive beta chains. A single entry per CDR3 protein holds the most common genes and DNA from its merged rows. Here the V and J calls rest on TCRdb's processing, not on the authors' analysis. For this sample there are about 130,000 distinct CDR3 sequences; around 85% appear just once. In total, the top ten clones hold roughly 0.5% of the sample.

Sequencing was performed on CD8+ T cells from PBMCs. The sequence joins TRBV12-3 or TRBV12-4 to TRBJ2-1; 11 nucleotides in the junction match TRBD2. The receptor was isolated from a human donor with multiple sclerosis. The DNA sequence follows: TGTGCCAGCAGTGAAACGGGACTAGCGGCCTACAATGAGCAGTTCTTC. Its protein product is CASSETGLAAYNEQFF.